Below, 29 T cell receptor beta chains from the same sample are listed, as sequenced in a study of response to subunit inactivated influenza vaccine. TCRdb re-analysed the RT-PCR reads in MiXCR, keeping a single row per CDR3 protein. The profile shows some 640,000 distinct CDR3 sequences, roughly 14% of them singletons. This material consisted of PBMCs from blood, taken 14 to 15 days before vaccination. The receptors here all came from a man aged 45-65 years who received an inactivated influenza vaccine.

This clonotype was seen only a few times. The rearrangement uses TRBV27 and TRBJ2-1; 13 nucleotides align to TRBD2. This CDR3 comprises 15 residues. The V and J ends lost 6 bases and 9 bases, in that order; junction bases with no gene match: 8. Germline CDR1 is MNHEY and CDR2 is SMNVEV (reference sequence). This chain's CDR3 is CASRQTSGGSAEQFF. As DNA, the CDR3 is TGTGCCAGCAGGCAGACTAGCGGGGGGTCGGCTGAGCAGTTCTTC.

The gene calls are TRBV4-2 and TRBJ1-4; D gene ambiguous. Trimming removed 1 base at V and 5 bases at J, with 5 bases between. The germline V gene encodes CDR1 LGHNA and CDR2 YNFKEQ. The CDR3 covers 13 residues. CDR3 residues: CASSQGGNEKLFF. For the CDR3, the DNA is TGTGCCAGCAGCCAAGGAGGGAATGAAAAACTGTTTTTT.

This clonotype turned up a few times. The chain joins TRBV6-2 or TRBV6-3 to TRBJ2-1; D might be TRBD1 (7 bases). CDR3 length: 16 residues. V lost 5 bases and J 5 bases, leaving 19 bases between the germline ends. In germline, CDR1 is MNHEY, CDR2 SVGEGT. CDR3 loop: CASSHTGAGLNNEQFF. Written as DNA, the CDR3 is TGTGCCAGCAGTCACACAGGGGCGGGACTCAACAATGAGCAGTTCTTC.

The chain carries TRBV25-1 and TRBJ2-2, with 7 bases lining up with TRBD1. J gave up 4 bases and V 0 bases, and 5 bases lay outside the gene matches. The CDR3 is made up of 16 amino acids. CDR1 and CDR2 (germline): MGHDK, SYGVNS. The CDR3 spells CASSEYIGGSTGELFF. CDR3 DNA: TGTGCCAGCAGTGAATATATAGGGGGCAGCACCGGGGAGCTGTTTTTT.

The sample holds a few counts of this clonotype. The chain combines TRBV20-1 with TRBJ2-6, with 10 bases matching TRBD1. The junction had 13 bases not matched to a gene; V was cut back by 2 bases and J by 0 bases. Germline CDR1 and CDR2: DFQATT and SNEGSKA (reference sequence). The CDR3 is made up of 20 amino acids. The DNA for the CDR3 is TGCAGTGCTAGAACACAAGACAGGGGGCTAACCTACTCTGGGGCCAACGTCCTGACTTTC. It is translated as CSARTQDRGLTYSGANVLTF.

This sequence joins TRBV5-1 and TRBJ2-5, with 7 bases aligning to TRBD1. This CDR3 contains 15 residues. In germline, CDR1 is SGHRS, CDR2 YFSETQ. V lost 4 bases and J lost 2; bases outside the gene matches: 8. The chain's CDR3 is CASSMGQSAQETQYF. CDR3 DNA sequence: TGCGCCAGCAGCATGGGACAGTCGGCGCAAGAGACCCAGTACTTC.

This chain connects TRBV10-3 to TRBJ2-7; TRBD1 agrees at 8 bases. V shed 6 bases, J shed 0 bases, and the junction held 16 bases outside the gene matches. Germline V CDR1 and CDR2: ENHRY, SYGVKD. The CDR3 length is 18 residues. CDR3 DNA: TGTGCCATCAGCCTCATCCCCCCCTCCGGGACAGGCTCCTACGAGCAGTACTTC. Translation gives CAISLIPPSGTGSYEQYF.

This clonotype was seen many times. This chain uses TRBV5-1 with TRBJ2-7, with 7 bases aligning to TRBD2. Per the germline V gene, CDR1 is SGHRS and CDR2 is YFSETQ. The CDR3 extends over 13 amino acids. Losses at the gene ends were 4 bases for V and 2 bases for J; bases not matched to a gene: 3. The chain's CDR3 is CASSGTITYEQYF. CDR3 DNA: TGCGCCAGCAGCGGGACTATAACCTACGAGCAGTACTTC.

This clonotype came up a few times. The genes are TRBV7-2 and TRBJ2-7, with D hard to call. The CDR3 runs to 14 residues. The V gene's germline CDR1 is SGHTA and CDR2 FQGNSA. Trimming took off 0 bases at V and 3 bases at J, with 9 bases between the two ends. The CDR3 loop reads CASSLAGSLYEQYF. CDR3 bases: TGTGCCAGCAGCTTAGCGGGGTCTCTCTACGAGCAGTACTTC.

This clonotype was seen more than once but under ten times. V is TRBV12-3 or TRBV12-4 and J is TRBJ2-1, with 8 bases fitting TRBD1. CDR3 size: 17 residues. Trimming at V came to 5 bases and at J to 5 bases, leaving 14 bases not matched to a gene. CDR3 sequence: CASSPTPGTGPDNEQFF. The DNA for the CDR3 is TGTGCCAGCAGTCCAACCCCCGGGACAGGACCTGACAATGAGCAGTTCTTC.

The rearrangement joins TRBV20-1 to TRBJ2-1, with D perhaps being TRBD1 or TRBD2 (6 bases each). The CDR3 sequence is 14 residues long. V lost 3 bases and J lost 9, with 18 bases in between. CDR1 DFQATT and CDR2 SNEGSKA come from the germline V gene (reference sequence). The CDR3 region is CSARVGGRRVEQFF. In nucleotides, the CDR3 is TGCAGTGCTAGGGTGGGGGGCCGTAGGGTTGAGCAGTTCTTC.

CDR3 sequence reads: CASSESGTAAGELFF. The CDR3 region has the DNA TGTGCCAGCAGTGAATCCGGGACAGCTGCCGGGGAGCTGTTTTTT. V usage is TRBV25-1 and J usage is TRBJ2-2, with 7 nucleotides matching TRBD1. V trimming: 1 base; J trimming: 6 bases; junction bases outside the gene matches: 5. In germline, CDR1 is MGHDK, CDR2 SYGVNS. The CDR3 sequence is 15 residues long.

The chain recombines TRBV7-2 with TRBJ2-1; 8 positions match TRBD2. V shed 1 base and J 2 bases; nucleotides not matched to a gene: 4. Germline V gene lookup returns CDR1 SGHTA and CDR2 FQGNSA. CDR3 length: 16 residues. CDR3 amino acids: CASSLVGGGTYNEQFF. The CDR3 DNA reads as TGTGCCAGCAGCTTAGTGGGCGGGGGGACCTACAATGAGCAGTTCTTC.

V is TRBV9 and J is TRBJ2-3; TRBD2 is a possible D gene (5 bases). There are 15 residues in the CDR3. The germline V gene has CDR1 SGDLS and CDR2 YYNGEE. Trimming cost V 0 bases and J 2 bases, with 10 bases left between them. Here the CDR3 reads CASSVGLADTDTQYF. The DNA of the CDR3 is TGTGCCAGCAGCGTAGGTCTAGCAGACACAGATACGCAGTATTTT. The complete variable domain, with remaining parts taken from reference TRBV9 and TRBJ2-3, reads DSGVTQTPKHLITATGQRVTLRCSPRSGDLSVYWYQQSLDQGLQFLIQYYNGEERAKGNILERFSAQQFPDLHSELNLSSLELGDSALYFCASSVGLADTDTQYFGPGTRLTVL.

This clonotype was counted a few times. Written as DNA, the CDR3 is TGTGCCAGCAGCGTAGGTGGGCTAGCCAACACCGGGGAGCTGTTTTTT. It codes for CASSVGGLANTGELFF. The chain couples TRBV9 to TRBJ2-2, with D maybe TRBD2 (5 bases). The CDR3 extends over 16 amino acids. Trimming took off 0 bases at V and 2 bases at J, with 11 bases between the two ends. Germline V gene data show CDR1 as SGDLS and CDR2 as YYNGEE.

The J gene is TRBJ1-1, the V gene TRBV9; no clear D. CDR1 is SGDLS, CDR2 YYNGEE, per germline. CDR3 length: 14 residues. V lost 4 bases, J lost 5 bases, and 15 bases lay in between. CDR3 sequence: CASSILGEGTEAFF. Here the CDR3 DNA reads TGTGCCAGCAGCATCCTCGGGGAGGGTACTGAAGCTTTCTTT.

The CDR3 coding sequence is TGTGCCAGCAGCAAAGGGGTACGAGTTACCCACGAGCAGTACTTC. Encoded protein: CASSKGVRVTHEQYF. The V and J genes are TRBV21-1 and TRBJ2-7. TRBV21-1 is flagged as a pseudogene. This CDR3 region has 15 residues.

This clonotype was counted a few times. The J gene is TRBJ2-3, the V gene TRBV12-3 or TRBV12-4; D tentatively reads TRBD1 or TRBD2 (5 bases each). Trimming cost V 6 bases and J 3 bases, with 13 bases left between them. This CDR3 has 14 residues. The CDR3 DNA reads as TGTGCCAGCAGACGATCTGGGGGTACAGATACGCAGTATTTT. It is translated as CASRRSGGTDTQYF.

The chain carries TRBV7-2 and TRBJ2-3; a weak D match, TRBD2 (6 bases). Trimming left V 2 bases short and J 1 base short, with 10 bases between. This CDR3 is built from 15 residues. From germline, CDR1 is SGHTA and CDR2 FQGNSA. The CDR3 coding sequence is TGTGCCAGCAGCTTAAAGAGGAGGGGCACAGATACGCAGTATTTT. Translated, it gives CASSLKRRGTDTQYF. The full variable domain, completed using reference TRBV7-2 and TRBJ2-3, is GAGVSQSPSNKVTEKGKDVELRCDPISGHTALYWYRQSLGQGLEFLIYFQGNSAPDKSGLPSDRFSAERTGGSVSTLTIQRTQQEDSAVYLCASSLKRRGTDTQYFGPGTRLTVL.

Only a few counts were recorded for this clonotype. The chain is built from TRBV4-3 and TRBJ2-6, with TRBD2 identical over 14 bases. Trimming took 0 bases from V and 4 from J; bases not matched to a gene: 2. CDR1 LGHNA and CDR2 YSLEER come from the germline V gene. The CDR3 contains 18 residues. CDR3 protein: CASSQEGLAGAGANVLTF. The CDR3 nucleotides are TGCGCCAGCAGCCAAGAGGGACTAGCGGGAGCAGGGGCCAACGTCCTGACTTTC.

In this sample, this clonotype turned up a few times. This CDR3 reads CATSDRTSGGLSSYNEQFF. The CDR3 DNA reads as TGTGCCACCAGTGATCGGACTAGCGGGGGGCTAAGCTCCTACAATGAGCAGTTCTTC. This sequence joins TRBV24-1 and TRBJ2-1; 14 bases map to TRBD2. Looked up from germline, CDR1 is KGHDR and CDR2 is SFDVKD. With 3 bases clipped from V and 0 bases from J, the junction kept 6 bases outside the gene matches. This CDR3 region has 19 residues.

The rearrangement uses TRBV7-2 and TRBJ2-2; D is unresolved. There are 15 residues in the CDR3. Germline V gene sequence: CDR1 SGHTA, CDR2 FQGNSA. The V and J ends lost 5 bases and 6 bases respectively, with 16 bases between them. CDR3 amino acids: CASSPLSSRSGELFF. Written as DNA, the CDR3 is TGTGCCAGCAGCCCCCTTTCGAGTCGGTCCGGGGAGCTGTTTTTT.

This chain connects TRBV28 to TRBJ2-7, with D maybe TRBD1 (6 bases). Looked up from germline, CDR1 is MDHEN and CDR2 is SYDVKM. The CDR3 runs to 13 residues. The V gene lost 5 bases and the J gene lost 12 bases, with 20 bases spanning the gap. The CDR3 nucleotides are TGTGCCAGCAGTCCCCCTCTAGAGAGGGGGTGGTACTTC. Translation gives CASSPPLERGWYF.

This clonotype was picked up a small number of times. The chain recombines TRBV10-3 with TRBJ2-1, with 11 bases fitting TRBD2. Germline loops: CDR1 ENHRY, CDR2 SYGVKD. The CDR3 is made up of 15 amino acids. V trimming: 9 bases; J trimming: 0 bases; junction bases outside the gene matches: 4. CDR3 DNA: TGTGCCATTTCACTAGCGGGGGTCTCCTACAATGAGCAGTTCTTC. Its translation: CAISLAGVSYNEQFF.

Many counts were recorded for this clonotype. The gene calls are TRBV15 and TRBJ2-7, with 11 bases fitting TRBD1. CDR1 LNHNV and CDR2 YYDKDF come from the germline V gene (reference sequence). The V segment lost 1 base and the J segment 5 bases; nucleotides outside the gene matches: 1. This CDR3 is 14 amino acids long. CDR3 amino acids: CATSRGTGGDEQYF. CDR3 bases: TGTGCCACCAGCAGAGGGACAGGGGGCGACGAGCAGTACTTC.

This CDR3 reads CASSAPLDAGSTDTQYF. The CDR3 coding sequence is TGTGCCAGCAGCGCCCCCCTAGACGCTGGTAGCACAGATACGCAGTATTTT. The V and J genes are TRBV13 and TRBJ2-3, with no clear D. The CDR3 covers 17 residues. V lost 5 bases, J lost 0 bases, and 18 bases lay in between. Germline V gene lookup returns CDR1 PRHDT and CDR2 FYEKMQ (reference sequence).

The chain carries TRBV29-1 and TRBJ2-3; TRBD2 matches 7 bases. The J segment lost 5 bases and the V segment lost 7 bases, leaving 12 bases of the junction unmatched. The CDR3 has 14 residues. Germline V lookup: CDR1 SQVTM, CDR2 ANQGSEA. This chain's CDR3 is CSASRAGEGDTQYF. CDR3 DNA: TGCAGCGCCTCCCGGGCGGGGGAGGGAGATACGCAGTATTTT.

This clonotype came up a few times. The CDR3: CASSLSLGLGTGELFF. The CDR3, as DNA: TGTGCCAGCAGTTTATCGCTAGGATTAGGCACCGGGGAGCTGTTTTTT. The rearrangement uses TRBV27 and TRBJ2-2; D is unclear. The germline V and J ends were trimmed by 0 bases and 4 bases, with 12 bases remaining between them. The CDR3 runs to 16 residues. CDR1 is MNHEY, CDR2 SMNVEV, per germline (reference sequence).

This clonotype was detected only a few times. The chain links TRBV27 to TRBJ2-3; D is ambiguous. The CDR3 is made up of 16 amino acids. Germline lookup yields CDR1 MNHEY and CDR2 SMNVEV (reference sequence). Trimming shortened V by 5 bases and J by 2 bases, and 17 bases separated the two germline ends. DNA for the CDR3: TGTGCCAGCAGTCCACAGACCTTATTTATCACAGATACGCAGTATTTT. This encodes CASSPQTLFITDTQYF.